What follows are 15 T cell receptor beta chains derived from one specimen sequenced in a study of monozygotic twins with inflammatory bowel disease. After re-calling the 5' RACE reads, TCRdb lists one entry per CDR3 protein, DNA absent. The sample's table shows 150,000 to 200,000 distinct CDR3 sequences. What was sequenced was blood. These receptors originate from a human donor with ulcerative colitis or Crohn's disease, or a healthy co-twin of an affected twin (not recorded which).

The genes are TRBV27 and TRBJ1-2; TCRdb's D call of TRBD1 is untestable without DNA. Per the germline V gene, CDR1 is MNHEY and CDR2 is SMNVEV (reference sequence). The CDR3 is 16 residues long. This CDR3 reads CASSLGGGSASYGYTF.

This chain links TRBV10-3 with TRBJ2-7. The CDR3 length is 11 residues. CDR1 ENHRY and CDR2 SYGVKD come from the germline V gene. The CDR3 sequence: CAISEGFEQYF.

The rearrangement links TRBV12-3 or TRBV12-4 to TRBJ2-1; TCRdb outputs TRBD1, but without DNA this stays unchecked. The CDR3 loop spans 15 amino acids. The chain's CDR3 is CASSLMSGQEDEQFF.

CDR3 in amino acids: CASSGTSGLWGDTQYF. V usage is TRBV5-1 and J usage is TRBJ2-3; the D call from TCRdb, TRBD2, cannot be confirmed without DNA. Germline V gene data show CDR1 as SGHRS and CDR2 as YFSETQ. This CDR3 has 16 residues.

This sequence joins TRBV3-1 and TRBJ2-1; TCRdb's D call, TRBD2, is unchecked because there is no DNA. CDR1 LGHDT and CDR2 YNNKEL come from the germline V gene (reference sequence). The length of the CDR3 is 17 residues. The chain's CDR3 is CASSLTSGACSYNEQFF.

CDR3 amino acids: CATSRTRSLNTEAFF. This rearrangement joins TRBV15 to TRBJ1-1. The CDR3 contains 15 residues. Germline V gene data show CDR1 as LNHNV and CDR2 as YYDKDF (reference sequence).

The chain combines TRBV2 with TRBJ1-6; TCRdb indicates TRBD1, and absent DNA this call remains unverified. Germline CDR1 reads SNHLY; CDR2 reads FYNNEI. This CDR3 has 13 amino acids. The CDR3 loop reads CASRGAYNSPLHF.

The genes are TRBV28 and TRBJ2-7; TCRdb picks TRBD1, but there is no DNA to check that call. Germline V CDR1 and CDR2: MDHEN, SYDVKM. This CDR3 spans 15 amino acids. CDR3 protein: CASSLVGTGEYEQYF.

This chain connects TRBV7-2 to TRBJ2-2; the D call of TRBD1 rests on TCRdb alone, since no DNA is present to check it. Germline values: CDR1 SGHTA, CDR2 FQGNSA. The CDR3 loop spans 16 amino acids. The CDR3: CASSLLGLVARGELFF. Full variable domain (missing parts from reference TRBV7-2 and TRBJ2-2): GAGVSQSPSNKVTEKGKDVELRCDPISGHTALYWYRQSLGQGLEFLIYFQGNSAPDKSGLPSDRFSAERTGGSVSTLTIQRTQQEDSAVYLCASSLLGLVARGELFFGEGSRLTVL.

The rearrangement joins TRBV20-1 to TRBJ1-6; the TCRdb D gene call, TRBD1, has no DNA to confirm it. Germline V lookup: CDR1 DFQATT, CDR2 SNEGSKA (reference sequence). This CDR3 region has 16 residues. The CDR3 reads CSASLTVLSYNSPLHF.

The J gene is TRBJ2-4, the V gene TRBV30. Germline lookup yields CDR1 GTSNPN and CDR2 SVGIG (reference sequence). The CDR3 covers 11 residues. The CDR3 loop reads CAWSTLNIQYF.

The V and J genes are TRBV5-1 and TRBJ1-1; TCRdb indicates TRBD1, and absent DNA this call remains unverified. In germline, CDR1 is SGHRS, CDR2 YFSETQ. The CDR3 extends over 15 amino acids. This CDR3 is CASSRVGTGKKEAFF.

The V and J genes are TRBV6-1 and TRBJ2-7; the TCRdb call, TRBD1, lacks DNA for checking. The CDR3 length is 15 residues. The germline CDR1 and CDR2 sequences are MNHNS and SASEGT. CDR3 residues: CASSPPGGRNYEQYF.

The chain is built from TRBV15 and TRBJ1-1; TCRdb selects TRBD1, and the lack of DNA leaves this call unchecked. The germline CDR1 and CDR2 sequences are LNHNV and YYDKDF (reference sequence). The CDR3 consists of 15 residues. CDR3 in amino acids: CATRGARGSGTEAFF.

The rearrangement joins TRBV19 to TRBJ1-2. CDR1 LNHDA and CDR2 SQIVND come from the germline V gene (reference sequence). CDR3 length equals 16 residues. The CDR3 here is CASSIDPGSSSYGYTF.